The rows below give T cell receptor beta chains drawn from one sample of a study of CD4 T cells in relation to SARS-CoV-2 and coronaviruses. Measured with immunoSEQ multiplex PCR; TCRdb has only the in-frame clones, and not every one. The sample consists of more than 15,000 clones, roughly 73% of them appearing once. No antigen is known for these receptors. The sample was CD4+ T cells from PBMCs, cultured in vitro. Receptor source: a human donor in good health. CDR3s include the opening cysteine and the closing phenylalanine or tryptophan. D genes are given only for firm matches. Rows may omit the clone size; those that give it use once, few, many or a size class.

V: TRBV6-5
size: -
D: TRBD1
CDR3: CASSYARDRGYEQYF

V: TRBV5-4
size: -
D: -
CDR3: CASSGVGGTEAFF

V: TRBV18
size: -
D: -
CDR3: CASSPGSSGNTIYF

V: TRBV29-1
size: -
D: -
CDR3: CSAAGQGRTEAFF

V: TRBV2
size: -
D: -
CDR3: CASTSGTTNEKLFF

V: TRBV5-1
size: -
D: -
CDR3: CASSPDTGSLQFF

V: TRBV28
size: -
D: -
CDR3: CASTQPPDTQYF

V: TRBV24-1
size: -
D: -
CDR3: CATSDSGNYGYTF

V: TRBV19
size: -
D: TRBD1
CDR3: CASRFRTGGFRTGELFF

V: TRBV10-1
size: -
D: TRBD2
CDR3: CASSAGLQLEQYF

V: TRBV19
size: few
D: TRBD1
CDR3: CASTPGQGAEEQYF

V: TRBV11-2
size: -
D: -
CDR3: CASSLRDGQNSPLHF

V: TRBV29-1
size: -
D: -
CDR3: CSVDREVSTDTQYF

V: TRBV19
size: -
D: -
CDR3: CASSIGVPLGSGQPQHF

V: TRBV6-1
size: -
D: -
CDR3: CASSEGGPLTYEQYF

V: TRBV28
size: -
D: -
CDR3: CASRTVTGHTEAFF

V: TRBV4-2
size: -
D: -
CDR3: CASSQEGRSSYNEQFF

V: TRBV5-1
size: -
D: -
CDR3: CASSLDGDSNQPQHF

V: TRBV30
size: -
D: TRBD2
CDR3: CAWTVGGNGGELFF

V: TRBV6-4
size: -
D: TRBD2
CDR3: CASSEASGSSNEQFF

V: TRBV7-9
size: -
D: TRBD2
CDR3: CASSPKRERGNEQFF

V: TRBV28
size: -
D: TRBD1
CDR3: CASSLSLTGGNTIYF

V: TRBV6-4
size: few
D: -
CDR3: CASSPTDFNEQFF

V: TRBV24-1
size: -
D: -
CDR3: CATSDLGGSSYNEQFF

V: TRBV5-1
size: once
D: TRBD1
CDR3: CASSRGTGRTNTEAFF

V: TRBV2
size: -
D: -
CDR3: CASSPRQSTEAFF

V: TRBV11-2
size: -
D: TRBD1
CDR3: CASSLGGQGNTEAFF

V: TRBV5-1
size: once
D: TRBD1
CDR3: CASSLAGGHDEQFF

V: TRBV5-1
size: -
D: -
CDR3: CASSLGGLTGTDTQYF

V: TRBV4-1
size: medium-sized
D: -
CDR3: CASSQDGQGGAGYTF

V: TRBV3-1/TRBV3-2
size: -
D: -
CDR3: CASSTRLVSEQYF

V: TRBV5-1
size: -
D: TRBD2
CDR3: CASSLGGSGSPDTQYF

V: TRBV11-3
size: -
D: -
CDR3: CASSPNRLSSVQFF

V: TRBV5-4
size: few
D: -
CDR3: CASSELKQGLGYTF

V: TRBV9
size: -
D: TRBD2
CDR3: CASSVGLAGGETDTQYF

V: TRBV28
size: -
D: -
CDR3: CASQDVDYGYTF

V: TRBV14
size: -
D: -
CDR3: CASSQERLVEPTEAFF

V: TRBV19
size: -
D: -
CDR3: CASSIDPTSYNEQFF

V: TRBV19
size: -
D: -
CDR3: CASSTGPSEAFF

V: TRBV3-1/TRBV3-2
size: -
D: -
CDR3: CASSQVRRQTEQFF